The clone carrying this T cell receptor (beta chain) was observed a single time. The antigen remains unidentified. The entry originates in a study of T cells in Graves' hyperthyroidism and ophthalmopathy. Study observations and caveats: Also found in blood were most expanded thyroid clonotypes above 0.001.

V lost 11 bases, J lost 2 bases, and 18 bases stayed unmatched. The CDR3 consists of 17 residues. Germline V gene data show CDR1 as MNHNS and CDR2 as SASEGT. Ophthalmopathy patients showed a Clinical Activity Score of at least 3, NOSPECS grade of at least 4 and duration under 3 months. Patients were excluded for uncontrolled infection, other autoimmune disease, pregnancy or lactation. TCR beta CDR3 sequences were amplified from RNA transcripts. During a first-round RT-PCR of the TCR CDR3, the HTBI primer set was used. Via MiXCR, TCRdb re-called the multiplex PCR reads, giving one row per CDR3 protein. The table lists about 640,000 distinct CDR3 sequences, 20% of them singletons.

Sequencing was carried out using blood. This chain links TRBV6-1 with TRBJ2-7, with 10 nucleotides matching TRBD2. The clonotype originates from a man in his thirties or forties with Graves' ophthalmopathy. In DNA, the CDR3 is TGTGCCGGCACGGGCTCAGGGGGGCTAGCGGGGGCCTACGAGCAGTACTTC. Amino acids: CAGTGSGGLAGAYEQYF.